This T cell receptor (beta chain) originates from a study of T cells in Graves' hyperthyroidism and ophthalmopathy. Study information: Pretreatment peripheral blood was obtained at initial diagnosis.

Calling Graves' hyperthyroidism stable meant ophthalmopathy did not progress within 18 months. Newly diagnosed hyperthyroidism patients aged 18 to 65 years had disease lasting under 2 months. This CDR3 has 17 amino acids. Germline assignment: CDR1 MNHNY and CDR2 SVGAGI (reference sequence). Losses at the gene ends were 2 bases for V and 8 bases for J; bases not matched to a gene: 11. General study results and limits: Stable hyperthyroidism and ophthalmopathy were separated using 13 V-J signatures.

This clonotype was picked up many times. Its specificity is not known. Researchers took RNA transcripts and amplified the TCR beta CDR3 regions from them. The HTBI primer set drove a first-round RT-PCR of the TCR CDR3. TCRdb used MiXCR to reprocess the multiplex PCR reads, holding one entry per CDR3 protein. The table includes some 770,000 distinct CDR3 sequences, 16% detected once. The sample was blood. This chain connects TRBV6-6 to TRBJ2-1; the match to TRBD2 covers 11 bases. The TCR was taken from a man in his late teens or twenties with Graves' hyperthyroidism. The CDR3 nucleotides read TGTGCCAGCAGTTACCTAGGGCGACTAGCGGGAAAGGATGAGCAGTTCTTC. It translates to CASSYLGRLAGKDEQFF.